This TCR beta chain was captured by sequencing in a study of T cell repertoires in cytomegalovirus infection. Study information: HLA-C-restricted CMV epitopes, recently identified, and well-studied HLA-B-restricted ones were used by the study. It can be stated that public TCR beta signatures indicated CMV infection as well as a matching HLA type. Study-wide results and limits: Clonotype analysis showed dominance of the ex vivo response by HLA-C-restricted CMV-specific TCR beta clonotypes.

The V segment lost 5 bases and the J segment 5 bases; nucleotides outside the gene matches: 8. The CDR3 is 14 residues long. Germline values: CDR1 MNHEY, CDR2 SMNVEV (reference sequence). Each CDR3 protein is one row after TCRdb ran MiXCR on the reads. The table shows approximately 990,000 distinct CDR3 sequences, with roughly 31% occurring only once. This clonotype showed up just a few times. The antigen is unknown. This sequence was found in a human donor in good health (CMV status not recorded). Some clones in this sample may be carry-over from other donors' samples. The material sequenced was cultured CD8+ T cells from PBMCs, taken from culture after CMV antigen stimulation. The genes are TRBV27 and TRBJ1-2; TRBD1 aligns across 7 bases. The CDR3 here is CASSPPGTVYGYTF. As DNA, the CDR3 is TGTGCCAGCAGTCCGCCCGGGACAGTTTATGGCTACACCTTC.